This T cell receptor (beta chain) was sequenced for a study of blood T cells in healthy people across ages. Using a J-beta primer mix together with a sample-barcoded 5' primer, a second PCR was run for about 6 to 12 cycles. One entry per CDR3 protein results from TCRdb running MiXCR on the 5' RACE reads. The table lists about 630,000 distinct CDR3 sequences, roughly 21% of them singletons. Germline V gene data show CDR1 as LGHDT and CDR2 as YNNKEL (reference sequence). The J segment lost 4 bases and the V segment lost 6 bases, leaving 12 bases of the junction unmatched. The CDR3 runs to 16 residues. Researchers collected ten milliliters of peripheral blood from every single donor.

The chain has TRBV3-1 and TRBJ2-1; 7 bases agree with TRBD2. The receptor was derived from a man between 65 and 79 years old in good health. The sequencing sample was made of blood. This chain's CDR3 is CASREGFGSGYNEQFF. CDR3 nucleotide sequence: TGTGCCAGCAGGGAAGGGTTCGGTAGCGGGTACAATGAGCAGTTCTTC.